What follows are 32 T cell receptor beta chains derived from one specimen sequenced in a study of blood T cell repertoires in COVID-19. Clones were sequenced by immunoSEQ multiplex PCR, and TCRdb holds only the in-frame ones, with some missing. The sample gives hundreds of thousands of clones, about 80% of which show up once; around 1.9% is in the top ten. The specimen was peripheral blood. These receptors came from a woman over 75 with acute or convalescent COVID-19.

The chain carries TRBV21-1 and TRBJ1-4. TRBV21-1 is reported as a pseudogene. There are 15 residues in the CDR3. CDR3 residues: CASSYPGVRNEKLFF. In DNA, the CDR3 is TGTGCCAGCAGCTATCCGGGGGTCCGGAATGAAAAACTGTTTTTT.

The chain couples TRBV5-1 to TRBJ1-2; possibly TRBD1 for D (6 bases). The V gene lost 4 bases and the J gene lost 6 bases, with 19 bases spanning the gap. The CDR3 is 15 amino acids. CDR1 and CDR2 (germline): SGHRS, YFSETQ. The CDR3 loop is CASSPTTGYFDGYTF. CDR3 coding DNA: TGCGCCAGCAGCCCTACTACAGGGTACTTCGATGGCTACACCTTC.

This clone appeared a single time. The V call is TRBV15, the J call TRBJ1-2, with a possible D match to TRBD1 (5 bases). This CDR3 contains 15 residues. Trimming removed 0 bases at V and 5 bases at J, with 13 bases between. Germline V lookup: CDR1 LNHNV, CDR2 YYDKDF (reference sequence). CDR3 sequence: CATSRDAGTSYGYTF. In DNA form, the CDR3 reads TGTGCCACCAGCAGAGACGCCGGGACTTCTTATGGCTACACCTTC.

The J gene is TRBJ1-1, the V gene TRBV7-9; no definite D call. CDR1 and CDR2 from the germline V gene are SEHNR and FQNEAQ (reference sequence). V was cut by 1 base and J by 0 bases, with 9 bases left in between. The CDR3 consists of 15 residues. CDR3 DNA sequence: TGTGCCAGCAGCTTAGTTGCAGGCCTGAACACTGAAGCTTTCTTT. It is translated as CASSLVAGLNTEAFF. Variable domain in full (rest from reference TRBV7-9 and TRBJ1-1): DTGVSQNPRHKITKRGQNVTFRCDPISEHNRLYWYRQTLGQGPEFLTYFQNEAQLEKSRLLSDRFSAERPKGSFSTLEIQRTEQGDSAMYLCASSLVAGLNTEAFFGQGTRLTVV.

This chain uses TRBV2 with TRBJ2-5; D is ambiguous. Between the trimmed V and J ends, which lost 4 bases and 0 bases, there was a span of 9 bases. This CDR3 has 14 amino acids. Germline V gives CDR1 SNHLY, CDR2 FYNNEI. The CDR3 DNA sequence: TGTGCCAGCAGTGTTTCGAGGAACCAAGAGACCCAGTACTTC. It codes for CASSVSRNQETQYF.

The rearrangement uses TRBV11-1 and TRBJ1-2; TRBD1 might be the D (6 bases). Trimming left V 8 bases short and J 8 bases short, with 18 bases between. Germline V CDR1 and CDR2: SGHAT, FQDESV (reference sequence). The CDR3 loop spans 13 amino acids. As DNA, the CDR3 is TGTGCCAGCGGAAAAGACAGGACGGGGGGCTACACCTTC. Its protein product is CASGKDRTGGYTF.

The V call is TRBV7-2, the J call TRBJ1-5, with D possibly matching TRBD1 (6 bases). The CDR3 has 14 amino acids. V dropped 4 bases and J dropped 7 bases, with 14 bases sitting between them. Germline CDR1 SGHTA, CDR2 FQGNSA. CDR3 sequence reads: CASSSNRVRQPQHF. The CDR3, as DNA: TGTGCCAGCAGCTCAAACAGGGTTCGCCAGCCCCAGCATTTT.

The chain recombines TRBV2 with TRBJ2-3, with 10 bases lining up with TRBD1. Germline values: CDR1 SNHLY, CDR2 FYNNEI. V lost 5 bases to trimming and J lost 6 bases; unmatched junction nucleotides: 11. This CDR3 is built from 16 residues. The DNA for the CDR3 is TGTGCCAGCAGTTCAGACCGGGACAGGGGAACGGATACGCAGTATTTT. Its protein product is CASSSDRDRGTDTQYF.

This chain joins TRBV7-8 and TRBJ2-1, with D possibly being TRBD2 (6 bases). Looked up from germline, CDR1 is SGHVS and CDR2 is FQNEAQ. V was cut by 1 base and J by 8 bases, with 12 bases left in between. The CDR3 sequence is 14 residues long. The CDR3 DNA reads TGTGCCAGCAGCTTAGACGGGAGTCTGGATGAGCAGTTCTTC. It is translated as CASSLDGSLDEQFF.

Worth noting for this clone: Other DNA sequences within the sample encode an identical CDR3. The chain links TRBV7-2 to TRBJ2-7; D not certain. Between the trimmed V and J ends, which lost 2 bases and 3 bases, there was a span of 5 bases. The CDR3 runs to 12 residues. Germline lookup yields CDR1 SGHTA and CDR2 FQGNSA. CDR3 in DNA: TGTGCCAGCAGCTTATCGCGCTACGAGCAGTACTTC. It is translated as CASSLSRYEQYF.

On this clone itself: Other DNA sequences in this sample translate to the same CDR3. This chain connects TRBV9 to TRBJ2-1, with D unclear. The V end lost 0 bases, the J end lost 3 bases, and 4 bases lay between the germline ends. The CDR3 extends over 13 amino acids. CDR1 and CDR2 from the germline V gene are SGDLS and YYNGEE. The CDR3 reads CASSVDSYNEQFF. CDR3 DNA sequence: TGTGCCAGCAGCGTAGACAGCTACAATGAGCAGTTCTTC.

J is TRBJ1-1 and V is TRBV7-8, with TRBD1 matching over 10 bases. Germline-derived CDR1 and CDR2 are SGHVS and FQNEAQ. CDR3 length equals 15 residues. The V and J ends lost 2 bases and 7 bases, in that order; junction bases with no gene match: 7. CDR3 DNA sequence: TGTGCCAGCAGCTTAAGGGACAGGGGAGGTATTGAAGCTTTCTTT. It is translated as CASSLRDRGGIEAFF.

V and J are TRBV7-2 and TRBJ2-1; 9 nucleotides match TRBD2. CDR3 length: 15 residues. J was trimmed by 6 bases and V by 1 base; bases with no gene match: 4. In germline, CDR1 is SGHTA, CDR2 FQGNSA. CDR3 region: CASSLGGGASNEQFF. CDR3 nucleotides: TGTGCCAGCAGCTTAGGCGGGGGGGCTTCCAATGAGCAGTTCTTC.

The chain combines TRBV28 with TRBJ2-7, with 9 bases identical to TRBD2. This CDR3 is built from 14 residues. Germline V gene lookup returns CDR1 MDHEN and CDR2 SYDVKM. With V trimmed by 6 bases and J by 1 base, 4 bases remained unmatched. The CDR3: CASSRTSGSYEQYF. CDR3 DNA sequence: TGTGCCAGCAGCAGAACTAGCGGGTCCTACGAGCAGTACTTC.

The CDR3 sequence: CASSKERNQPQHF. CDR3 nucleotide sequence: TGTGCCAGCTCGAAAGAGCGGAATCAGCCCCAGCATTTT. The chain employs TRBV28 and TRBJ1-5, with D unclear. The CDR3 has 13 residues. Trimming removed 8 bases from V and 4 bases from J, with 12 bases in between. The V gene's germline CDR1 is MDHEN and CDR2 SYDVKM.

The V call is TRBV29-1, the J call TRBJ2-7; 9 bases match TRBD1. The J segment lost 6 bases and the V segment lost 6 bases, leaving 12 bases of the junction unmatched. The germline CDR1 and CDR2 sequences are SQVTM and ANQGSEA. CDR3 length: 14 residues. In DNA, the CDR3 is TGCAGCGTAGCCCGGGACAGGGCTTCAGCCGAGCAGTACTTC. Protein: CSVARDRASAEQYF.

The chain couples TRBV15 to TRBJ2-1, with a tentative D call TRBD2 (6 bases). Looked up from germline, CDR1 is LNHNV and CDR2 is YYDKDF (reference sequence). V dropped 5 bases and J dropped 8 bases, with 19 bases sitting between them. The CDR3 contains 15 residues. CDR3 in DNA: TGTGCCACCAGCTCCCAGGTCGGGAGAAGCGATGAGCAGTTCTTC. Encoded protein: CATSSQVGRSDEQFF.

The CDR3 is CASREQGISEKLFF. CDR3 sequence (DNA): TGTGCCAGCAGGGAACAGGGTATTTCTGAAAAACTGTTTTTT. The chain employs TRBV2 and TRBJ1-4; TRBD1 is a possible D gene (6 bases). Trimming removed 6 bases at V and 7 bases at J, with 15 bases between. CDR1 SNHLY and CDR2 FYNNEI come from the germline V gene. The CDR3 covers 14 residues.

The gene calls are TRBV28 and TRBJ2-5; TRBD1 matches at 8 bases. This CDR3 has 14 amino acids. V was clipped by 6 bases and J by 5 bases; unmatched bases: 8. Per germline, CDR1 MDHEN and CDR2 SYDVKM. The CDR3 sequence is CASRERTGRETQYF. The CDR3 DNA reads TGTGCCAGCAGGGAAAGGACAGGGAGGGAGACCCAGTACTTC.

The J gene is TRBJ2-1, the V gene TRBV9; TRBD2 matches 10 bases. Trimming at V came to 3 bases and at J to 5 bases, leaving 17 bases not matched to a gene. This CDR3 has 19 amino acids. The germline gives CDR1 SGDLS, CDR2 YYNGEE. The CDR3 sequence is CASSGGGEREGRGHNEQFF. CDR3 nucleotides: TGTGCCAGCAGCGGGGGCGGGGAGCGGGAGGGCCGCGGGCACAATGAGCAGTTCTTC.

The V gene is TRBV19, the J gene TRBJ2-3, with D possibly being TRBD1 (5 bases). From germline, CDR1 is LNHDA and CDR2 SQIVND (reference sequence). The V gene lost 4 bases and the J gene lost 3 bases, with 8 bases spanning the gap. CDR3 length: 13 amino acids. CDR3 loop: CASSRWTTDTQYF. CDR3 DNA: TGTGCCAGTAGTAGATGGACAACAGATACGCAGTATTTT.

The CDR3 DNA reads as TGTGCCAGCAGCGGGCAGACAGGGGTCACCGGGGAGCTGTTTTTT. Encoded protein: CASSGQTGVTGELFF. This chain uses TRBV3-1 (or the pseudogene TRBV3-2) with TRBJ2-2; 8 bases match TRBD1. This CDR3 region has 15 residues. CDR1 is LGHDT, CDR2 YNNKEL, per germline (reference sequence). J gave up 4 bases and V 5 bases, and 6 bases lay outside the gene matches.

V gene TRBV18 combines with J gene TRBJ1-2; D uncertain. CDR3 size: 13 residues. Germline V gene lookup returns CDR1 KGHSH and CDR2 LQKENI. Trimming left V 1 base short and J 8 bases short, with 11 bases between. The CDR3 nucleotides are TGTGCCAGCTCACCACATCCTCGAGGGGGCTACACCTTC. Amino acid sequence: CASSPHPRGGYTF.

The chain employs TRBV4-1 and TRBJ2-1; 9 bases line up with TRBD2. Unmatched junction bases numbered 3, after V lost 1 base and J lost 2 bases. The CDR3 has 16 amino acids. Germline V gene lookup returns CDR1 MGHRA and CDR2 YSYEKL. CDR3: CASSQAGGGAYNEQFF. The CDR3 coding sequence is TGCGCCAGCAGCCAAGCAGGCGGGGGGGCCTACAATGAGCAGTTCTTC.

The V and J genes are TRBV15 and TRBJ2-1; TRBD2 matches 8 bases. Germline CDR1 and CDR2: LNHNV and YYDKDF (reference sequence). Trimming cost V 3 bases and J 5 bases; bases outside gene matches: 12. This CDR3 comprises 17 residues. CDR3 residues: CATSSPPGGGGNNEQFF. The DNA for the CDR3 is TGTGCCACCAGCAGTCCTCCGGGGGGCGGGGGGAACAATGAGCAGTTCTTC.

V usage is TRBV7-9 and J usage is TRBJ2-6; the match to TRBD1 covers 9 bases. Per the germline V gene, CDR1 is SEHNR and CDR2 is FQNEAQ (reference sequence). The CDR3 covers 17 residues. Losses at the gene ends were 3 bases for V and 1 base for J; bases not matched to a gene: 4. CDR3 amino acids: CASSFGTGRSGANVLTF. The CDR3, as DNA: TGTGCCAGCAGCTTCGGGACAGGGAGGTCTGGGGCCAACGTCCTGACTTTC.

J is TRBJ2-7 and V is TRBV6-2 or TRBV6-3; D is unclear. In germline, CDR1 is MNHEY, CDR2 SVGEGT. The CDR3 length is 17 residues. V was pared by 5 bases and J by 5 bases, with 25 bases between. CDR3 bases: TGTGCCAGCAGTCAACCACCTAAACGAACGGTAATGGACGAGCAGTACTTC. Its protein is CASSQPPKRTVMDEQYF.

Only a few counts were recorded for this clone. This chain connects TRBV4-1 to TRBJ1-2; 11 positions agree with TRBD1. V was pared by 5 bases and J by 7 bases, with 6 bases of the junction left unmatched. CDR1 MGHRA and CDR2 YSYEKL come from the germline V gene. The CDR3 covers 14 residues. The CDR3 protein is CASSSDRGRSGYTF. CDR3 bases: TGCGCCAGCAGCTCGGACAGGGGGCGATCTGGCTACACCTTC.

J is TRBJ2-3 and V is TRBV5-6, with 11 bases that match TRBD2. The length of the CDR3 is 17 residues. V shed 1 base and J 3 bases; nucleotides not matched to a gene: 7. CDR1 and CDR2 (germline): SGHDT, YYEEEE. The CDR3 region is CASSLTLAGGTTDTQYF. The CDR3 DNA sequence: TGTGCCAGCAGCTTGACCCTAGCGGGGGGTACAACAGATACGCAGTATTTT.

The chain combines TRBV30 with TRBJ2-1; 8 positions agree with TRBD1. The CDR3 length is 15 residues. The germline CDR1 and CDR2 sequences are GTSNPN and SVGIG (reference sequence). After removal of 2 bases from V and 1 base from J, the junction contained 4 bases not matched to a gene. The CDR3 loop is CAWSSQGGSYNEQFF. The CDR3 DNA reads TGTGCCTGGAGTTCACAGGGGGGATCCTACAATGAGCAGTTCTTC.

The CDR3 DNA reads as TGTGCCACCCGGGACACGGACAAGGCCTTTGAAGCTTTCTTT. Residues: CATRDTDKAFEAFF. This chain joins TRBV28 and TRBJ1-1; D may be TRBD1 (6 bases). The CDR3 contains 14 residues. CDR1 MDHEN and CDR2 SYDVKM come from the germline V gene. V shed 10 bases and J shed 7 bases, with 22 bases lying between them.

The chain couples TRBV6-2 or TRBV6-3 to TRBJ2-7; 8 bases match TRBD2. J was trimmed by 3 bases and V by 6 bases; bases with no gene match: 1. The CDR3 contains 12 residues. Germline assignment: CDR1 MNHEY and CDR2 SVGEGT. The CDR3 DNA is TGTGCCAGCAGCGCGGGAGGCTACGAGCAGTACTTC. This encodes CASSAGGYEQYF.